The rows below give T cell receptor beta chains drawn from one sample of a study of control samples from healthy donors and cancer patients. Sequenced by immunoSEQ multiplex PCR; TCRdb stores in-frame clones only, minus some. The sample comprises 30,000 to 40,000 clones, 80% to 95% of which are singletons, and 1.5% to 2% rests with the top ten. Sequenced input: PBMCs. The source is a man aged 35 to 55 with colorectal cancer. Each CDR3 is given with its conserved first and last residue. A D gene is named only where the DNA matches it firmly. The size of a clone is reported for some rows only, either as once, few or many, or as a class for expanded clones.

clone_size: NA
j_call: TRBJ2-1
d_call: TRBD2
v_call: TRBV9
cdr3_nt: TGTGCCAGCAGCGCGGGGGGGAACAATGAGCAGTTCTTC
cdr3_aa: CASSAGGNNEQFF

clone_size: NA
j_call: TRBJ2-5
d_call: NA
v_call: TRBV7-9
cdr3_nt: TGTGCCAGCAGCTCCGGACTCCACGTAGAGACCCAGTACTTC
cdr3_aa: CASSSGLHVETQYF

clone_size: NA
j_call: TRBJ1-2
d_call: NA
v_call: TRBV20-1
cdr3_nt: TGCAGTGCTAGTCTGAGGGAAAGACTTGAGTACACCTTC
cdr3_aa: CSASLRERLEYTF

clone_size: NA
j_call: TRBJ2-7
d_call: TRBD1
v_call: TRBV9
cdr3_nt: TGTGCCAGCAGCGAGGGGGCTAGCTCCGAGCAGTACTTC
cdr3_aa: CASSEGASSEQYF

clone_size: few
j_call: TRBJ1-1
d_call: NA
v_call: TRBV27
cdr3_nt: TGTGCCAGCAGTCCCCCGGGGAACACTGAAGCTTTCTTT
cdr3_aa: CASSPPGNTEAFF

clone_size: NA
j_call: TRBJ1-2
d_call: TRBD1
v_call: TRBV7-8
cdr3_nt: TGTGCCAGCAGCTCCAATCCGACGACAGGGACGGCTGGCTACACCTTC
cdr3_aa: CASSSNPTTGTAGYTF

clone_size: NA
j_call: TRBJ2-7
d_call: TRBD2
v_call: TRBV6-5
cdr3_nt: TGTGCCAGCAGTTACAGCCTAGCGGGGAGTTACGAGCAGTACTTC
cdr3_aa: CASSYSLAGSYEQYF

clone_size: once
j_call: TRBJ1-1
d_call: TRBD1
v_call: TRBV14
cdr3_nt: TGTGCCAGCAGCCAAGTGTCAGGGGGGCATCGCACTGAAGCTTTCTTT
cdr3_aa: CASSQVSGGHRTEAFF

clone_size: NA
j_call: TRBJ2-7
d_call: NA
v_call: TRBV4-1
cdr3_nt: TGCGCCAGCAGCCCGTCAGGTTACGAGCAGTACTTC
cdr3_aa: CASSPSGYEQYF

clone_size: NA
j_call: TRBJ2-5
d_call: TRBD2
v_call: TRBV25-1
cdr3_nt: TGTGCCAGCACCAGACGGTCGACTAGCGGAGAGACCCAGTACTTC
cdr3_aa: CASTRRSTSGETQYF

clone_size: NA
j_call: TRBJ2-3
d_call: NA
v_call: TRBV27
cdr3_nt: TGTGCCAGCAGCGACACGGGAGCGAGCACAGATACGCAGTATTTT
cdr3_aa: CASSDTGASTDTQYF

clone_size: NA
j_call: TRBJ2-5
d_call: NA
v_call: TRBV5-4
cdr3_nt: TGTGCCAGCAGCTTGGCGGGCAGCCAAGAGACCCAGTACTTC
cdr3_aa: CASSLAGSQETQYF

clone_size: NA
j_call: TRBJ1-1
d_call: TRBD1
v_call: TRBV4-3
cdr3_nt: TGCGCCAGCAGCCAATTACAAACAGGGGGCCCCACTGAAGCTTTCTTT
cdr3_aa: CASSQLQTGGPTEAFF

clone_size: NA
j_call: TRBJ2-2
d_call: NA
v_call: TRBV5-4
cdr3_nt: TGTGCCAGCAGGAAGGACTCTAACACCGGGGAGCTGTTTTTT
cdr3_aa: CASRKDSNTGELFF

clone_size: NA
j_call: TRBJ1-1
d_call: NA
v_call: TRBV5-1
cdr3_nt: TGCGCCAGCAGCCCCGACAGGAGATCCACTGAAGCTTTCTTT
cdr3_aa: CASSPDRRSTEAFF

clone_size: NA
j_call: TRBJ1-2
d_call: NA
v_call: TRBV19
cdr3_nt: TGTGCCAGTACCCAGGGACCCAACTATGGCTACACCTTC
cdr3_aa: CASTQGPNYGYTF

clone_size: NA
j_call: TRBJ2-3
d_call: TRBD1
v_call: TRBV19
cdr3_nt: TGTGCCAGTAGTCCGGGACAGAACACAGATACGCAGTATTTT
cdr3_aa: CASSPGQNTDTQYF

clone_size: NA
j_call: TRBJ2-7
d_call: NA
v_call: TRBV7-8
cdr3_nt: TGTGCCAGCAGCTTAAGGACAATAGAGTCCTACGAGCAGTACTTC
cdr3_aa: CASSLRTIESYEQYF

clone_size: NA
j_call: TRBJ1-2
d_call: NA
v_call: TRBV12-3/TRBV12-4
cdr3_nt: TGTGCCAGCAGTCCGACGAGGGGCGGCTACACCTTC
cdr3_aa: CASSPTRGGYTF

clone_size: NA
j_call: TRBJ2-7
d_call: NA
v_call: TRBV27
cdr3_nt: TGTGCCAGCAGTCGGAGCGGCGGTTCCTACGAGCAGTACTTC
cdr3_aa: CASSRSGGSYEQYF

clone_size: once
j_call: TRBJ2-3
d_call: NA
v_call: TRBV3-1/TRBV3-2
cdr3_nt: TGTGCCAGCAGCGATCGGGGGCGCACAGATACGCAGTATTTT
cdr3_aa: CASSDRGRTDTQYF

clone_size: NA
j_call: TRBJ2-5
d_call: TRBD1
v_call: TRBV7-3
cdr3_nt: TGTGCCAGCAGCTTAAGGGGGACAGGGAGGGCGGAGACCCAGTACTTC
cdr3_aa: CASSLRGTGRAETQYF

clone_size: NA
j_call: TRBJ1-1
d_call: NA
v_call: TRBV18
cdr3_nt: TGTGCCAGCTCACCACGGGACATGAACACTGAAGCTTTCTTT
cdr3_aa: CASSPRDMNTEAFF